One sample yielded the 2 T cell receptor beta chains listed below, sequenced in a study of T-cell reconstitution after alpha-beta-depleted transplantation in children. Unique molecular identifiers were built into the TCRbeta library. TCRdb itself ran the PCR reads through MiXCR, one entry per CDR3 protein. This table holds 500,000 to 650,000 distinct CDR3 sequences, 10% to 15% found once. The material was PBMCs, mostly from graft donor cells, obtained 360 days after TCRalphabeta/CD19-depleted stem cell transplant. The receptors originated from a male patient younger than 18 who had a stem cell transplant for acute myeloid leukemia, so the T cells may come from the graft donor.

This chain uses TRBV20-1 with TRBJ2-3; 7 bases are a match to TRBD1. Germline CDR1 is DFQATT and CDR2 is SNEGSKA (reference sequence). CDR3 length: 15 amino acids. Unmatched junction bases numbered 10, after V lost 7 bases and J lost 0 bases. The CDR3 bases are TGCAGTGTCAGTCCCACAGGGGTTAGCACAGATACGCAGTATTTT. Translated, it gives CSVSPTGVSTDTQYF.

J is TRBJ2-7 and V is TRBV20-1, with TRBD2 as a possible D gene (7 bases). The V and J ends lost 3 bases and 4 bases respectively, with 22 bases between them. This CDR3 has 16 residues. Germline CDR1 is DFQATT and CDR2 is SNEGSKA (reference sequence). CDR3 sequence (DNA): TGCAGTGCTAGTCTCCGGGGGAGGGGGGGAATTTACGAGCAGTACTTC. Encoded protein: CSASLRGRGGIYEQYF.